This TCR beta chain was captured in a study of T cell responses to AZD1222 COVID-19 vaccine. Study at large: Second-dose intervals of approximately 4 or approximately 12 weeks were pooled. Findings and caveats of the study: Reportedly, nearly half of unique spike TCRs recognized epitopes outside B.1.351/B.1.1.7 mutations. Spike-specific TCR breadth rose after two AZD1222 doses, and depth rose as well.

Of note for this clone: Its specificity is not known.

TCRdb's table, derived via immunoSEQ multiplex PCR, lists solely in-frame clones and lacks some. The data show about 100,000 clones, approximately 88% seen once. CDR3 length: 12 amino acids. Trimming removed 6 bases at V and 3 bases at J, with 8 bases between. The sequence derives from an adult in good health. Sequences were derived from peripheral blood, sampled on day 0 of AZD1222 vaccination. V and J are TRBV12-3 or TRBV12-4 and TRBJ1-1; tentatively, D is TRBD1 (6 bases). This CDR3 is CASRDSYTEAFF. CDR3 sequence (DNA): TGTGCCAGCAGGGACAGTTACACTGAAGCTTTCTTT.